The entry below gives a single TCR beta chain sequence along with its context. This clone appeared a few times. Its antigen has not been determined. No base quality information exists; no much larger clone differs at one position. This entry belongs to a study of beta chain features in type 1 diabetes (dated 2018 in TCRdb). About the study as a whole: Mean age, gender distribution, total cell number and subset yield did not differ between patients and healthy donors. A total of 90 million to 140 million sorted cells were examined across all samples, and RNA yield correlated strongly with the number of cells per subset. In the study, TCRB repertoires of sorted circulating CD4+ T cell subsets from recently diagnosed type 1 diabetes patients were compared with those of matched healthy donors. Regulatory and stem cell-like memory subsets were obtained from only 8 patients and roughly eight healthy donors, while naive and central memory subsets were obtained from all 30 or so donors.

The entire amount of isolated RNA was reverse transcribed using the High Capacity cDNA Reverse Transcription Kit, so the sequenced TCRB transcripts were expressed ones. Naive, central memory and regulatory T cell samples underwent deep immunoSEQ sequencing, averaging about 3.5 million total reads per sample. Sorted cells were lysed in RLT buffer and RNA was extracted with DNase-treated RNeasy Micro or Mini kits, depending on cell number. To prevent cross-contamination, every cell subset was processed on its own, while patient and healthy donor samples were processed together. The immunoSEQ multiplex PCR was used to amplify TCRB sequences from cDNA, generating 87-bp fragments that spanned the CDR3 region. Sequencing of the amplicons was done on the Illumina HiSeq platform. On the authors' methods: Synthetic template baselines were used to correct PCR bias computationally, reads within Hamming distance 2 were collapsed, and singletons that could not be merged were discarded. Reads were aligned against IMGT so that V, D and J genes, CDR3 length and insertions or deletions at six rearrangement sites could be assigned. Clonotype counts were normalized to sorted cell number within each subset before computing true diversity and Gini coefficients with the tcR R package. Repertoire sharing was quantified using the overlap coefficient calculated on TCRB nucleotide sequences. The immuneACCESS repertoire file appears here via TCRdb, limited to in-frame rearrangements. These files lack a portion of the clones; in checked studies, under half of the deficit traces to unresolved V genes, and the cause of the others is not known. From that table come the V and J calls and clone size; the DNA was used to work out D and trimming. Recorded for this sample are around 160,000 clones; approximately 9.1% of them occurred a single time. The ten largest account for around 0.64% of the sample.

Here is what the overall study found, with its caveats: Because cDNA rather than genomic DNA was sequenced, highly expressing activated cells could have been over-represented, although no difference in activation and CD3 levels was found between groups. Because small numbers of individuals were included in the HLA sub-analyses, any influence of HLA type on TCRB rearrangement was left unresolved. In all four CD4+ subsets, TCRB CDR3 length was moderately but significantly shorter in type 1 diabetes patients. Naive, central memory and regulatory TCRB repertoires appeared to be more similar among patients than among healthy donors. At VDJ recombination sites, patients with type 1 diabetes made fewer insertions and deleted more nucleotides, a pattern implying thymic rearrangement abnormalities. Shorter templates might have been favored by PCR, but patient and control samples were amplified and corrected together, so both groups would have been affected equally by any skew.

A single peripheral blood draw of around 0.11 L on average was collected from each donor into heparinised tubes. A BD FACSAria II was used to sort naive, central memory, regulatory and stem cell-like memory CD4+ T cells with a panel that included CD45RO, CCR7, CD25, CD127, CD95 and CD27. All sorted populations exceeded 95% purity. Right away, PBMCs were isolated by Lymphoprep density gradient centrifugation and were stained directly, with no culture step. So that batch effects would be minimized, each experiment stained and sorted samples in pairs, pairing one healthy donor with one patient. V was cut back by 5 bases and J by 1 base, leaving a gap of 12 bases between them. The CDR3, from cysteine to phenylalanine, totals 15 residues. The kept DNA is CDR3 alone, 45 bases in frame from the first base. CDR1 and CDR2 (SNHLY, FYNNEI) derive from the germline V gene.

The TCR sequence derives from a woman aged 25 to 45 with type 1 diabetes. The specimen sequenced was central memory CD4+ T cells from blood. The chain couples TRBV2 to TRBJ1-5; no D gene call is confident. The CDR3 region reads CASSKRSLSNQPQHF. The DNA reads as follows: TGTGCCAGCAGTAAGCGAAGTTTAAGCAATCAGCCCCAGCATTTT.